What follows are 19 T cell receptor beta chains derived from one specimen sequenced in a study of technical replicates of blood from a handful of donors. Profiling relied on immunoSEQ multiplex PCR, and the TCRdb table lists in-frame clones only, not all of them. This table has about 74,000 clones, approximately 95% appearing once. Material: T cells isolated from PBMCs. These receptors all come from a human donor in good health.

The J gene is TRBJ1-1, the V gene TRBV5-1; D is perhaps TRBD1 (5 bases). The CDR3 totals 16 residues. The ends were cut back, 3 bases at V and 5 bases at J, with 20 bases in the middle. Germline V gene sequence: CDR1 SGHRS, CDR2 YFSETQ. The CDR3 bases are TGCGCCAGCAGCTGGGGGGATTGGCGCTTGGGGACTGAAGCTTTCTTT. As protein: CASSWGDWRLGTEAFF.

This sequence joins TRBV6-1 and TRBJ2-7; D ambiguous. Between the trimmed V and J ends, which lost 6 bases and 4 bases, there was a span of 19 bases. The V gene's germline CDR1 is MNHNS and CDR2 SASEGT. The CDR3 spans 15 residues. CDR3 region: CASRMVGQLQYEQYF. Written as DNA, the CDR3 is TGTGCCAGCAGGATGGTTGGTCAATTACAATACGAGCAGTACTTC.

V gene TRBV10-3 combines with J gene TRBJ2-5; D uncertain. The CDR3 totals 15 residues. Trimming removed 6 bases at V and 5 bases at J, with 19 bases between. Germline V CDR1 and CDR2: ENHRY, SYGVKD. The CDR3 DNA is TGTGCCATCAGGGAATACGACCGACCCGGGGAGACCCAGTACTTC. It is translated as CAIREYDRPGETQYF.

The chain recombines TRBV27 with TRBJ1-1; 7 bases line up with TRBD1. Germline V lookup: CDR1 MNHEY, CDR2 SMNVEV (reference sequence). CDR3 size: 13 residues. With 7 bases clipped from V and 4 bases from J, the junction kept 6 bases outside the gene matches. The CDR3 nucleotides are TGTGCCAGCACCAAACAGGGGACCACTGAAGCTTTCTTT. It codes for CASTKQGTTEAFF.

The rearrangement joins TRBV11-2 to TRBJ1-2, with unresolved D. The CDR3 runs to 15 residues. Germline lookup yields CDR1 SGHAT and CDR2 FQNNGV. The V and J ends lost 3 bases and 6 bases respectively, with 17 bases between them. CDR3 DNA sequence: TGTGCCAGCAGCTTTCTCGTACAGAGTCGGAATGGCTACACCTTC. Residues: CASSFLVQSRNGYTF.

The count of this clone is one. The rearrangement links TRBV19 to TRBJ2-7; 7 bases map to TRBD1. The CDR3 runs to 14 residues. The germline CDR1 and CDR2 sequences are LNHDA and SQIVND (reference sequence). V dropped 6 bases and J dropped 2; count of bases not matched to a gene: 7. This CDR3 reads CASSADRVTYEQYF. The DNA for the CDR3 is TGTGCCAGTAGCGCCGACAGGGTCACCTACGAGCAGTACTTC. The whole variable domain, remainder taken from reference TRBV19 and TRBJ2-7, is DGGITQSPKYLFRKEGQNVTLSCEQNLNHDAMYWYRQDPGQGLRLIYYSQIVNDFQKGDIAEGYSVSREKKESFPLTVTSAQKNPTAFYLCASSADRVTYEQYFGPGTRLTVT.

The chain uses TRBV7-2 and TRBJ2-5; possible D gene TRBD1, 5 bases. This CDR3 has 12 residues. V gave up 4 bases and J gave up 5 bases, with 8 bases separating them. Germline CDR1 SGHTA, CDR2 FQGNSA. CDR3 sequence reads: CASSSPGETQYF. Here the CDR3 DNA reads TGTGCCAGCAGCTCCCCAGGGGAGACCCAGTACTTC.

This chain joins TRBV6-6 and TRBJ2-1; weak D call: TRBD1 (6 bases). Trimming took 10 bases from V and 7 from J, leaving 23 bases between them. CDR3 size: 15 residues. The germline CDR1 and CDR2 sequences are MNHNY and SVGAGI (reference sequence). The CDR3 reads CATTKTGTMGNEQFF. As DNA, the CDR3 is TGTGCCACGACTAAAACCGGGACAATGGGGAATGAGCAGTTCTTC.

The chain is built from TRBV5-1 and TRBJ2-3, with 7 positions matching TRBD1. The V segment lost 4 bases and the J segment 6 bases; nucleotides outside the gene matches: 2. The CDR3 covers 12 residues. CDR1 and CDR2 from the germline V gene are SGHRS and YFSETQ. The chain's CDR3 is CASSPRGDTQYF. CDR3 DNA sequence: TGCGCCAGCAGCCCCAGGGGGGATACGCAGTATTTT.

The chain has TRBV14 and TRBJ2-7; D possibly corresponds to TRBD1 (5 bases). The V end lost 1 base, the J end lost 3 bases, and 13 bases lay between the germline ends. The CDR3 is 15 amino acids. The germline V gene encodes CDR1 SGHDN and CDR2 FVKESK. CDR3 bases: TGTGCCAGCAGCCAAGTCGCAGGGTGGGGCTACGAGCAGTACTTC. Translation gives CASSQVAGWGYEQYF.

The chain couples TRBV14 to TRBJ2-1; TRBD2 aligns across 8 bases. CDR3 length: 14 residues. J lost 8 bases, V lost 1 base, and 4 bases had no gene match. From germline, CDR1 is SGHDN and CDR2 FVKESK. The CDR3 is CASSQVSGRDEQFF. In DNA, the CDR3 is TGTGCCAGCAGCCAAGTGTCCGGGAGGGATGAGCAGTTCTTC. Filled out from reference TRBV14 and TRBJ2-1, the complete variable domain reads EAGVTQFPSHSVIEKGQTVTLRCDPISGHDNLYWYRRVMGKEIKFLLHFVKESKQDESGMPNNRFLAERTGGTYSTLKVQPAELEDSGVYFCASSQVSGRDEQFFGPGTRLTVL.

This clone has just one count. The chain carries TRBV11-2 and TRBJ1-5; possibly TRBD1 for D (6 bases). From germline, CDR1 is SGHAT and CDR2 FQNNGV. V gave up 6 bases and J gave up 3 bases, with 15 bases separating them. The CDR3 extends over 15 amino acids. The CDR3 loop reads CASSQNTGYNQPQHF. DNA of the CDR3: TGTGCCAGCAGTCAAAATACAGGGTACAATCAGCCCCAGCATTTT. The full variable domain, with the rest looked up from reference TRBV11-2 and TRBJ1-5, is EAGVAQSPRYKIIEKRQSVAFWCNPISGHATLYWYQQILGQGPKLLIQFQNNGVVDDSQLPKDRFSAERLKGVDSTLKIQPAKLEDSAVYLCASSQNTGYNQPQHFGDGTRLSIL.

The V and J genes are TRBV15 and TRBJ2-3, with D possibly TRBD2 on 5 matching bases. Trimming cost V 8 bases and J 4 bases, with 22 bases left between them. Germline V gene data show CDR1 as LNHNV and CDR2 as YYDKDF (reference sequence). The CDR3 totals 16 residues. This chain's CDR3 is CATSGTVSWDADTQYF. The DNA of the CDR3 is TGTGCCACCTCGGGAACCGTCTCCTGGGATGCAGATACGCAGTATTTT.

The rearrangement links TRBV9 to TRBJ2-3; 11 bases line up with TRBD2. CDR1 and CDR2 (germline): SGDLS, YYNGEE. V was pared by 1 base and J by 6 bases, with 4 bases of the junction left unmatched. The CDR3 contains 15 residues. CDR3: CASSVIAGGLDTQYF. The CDR3 DNA is TGTGCCAGCAGCGTAATAGCGGGGGGGCTCGATACGCAGTATTTT.

The chain recombines TRBV18 with TRBJ2-6, with 9 nucleotides matching TRBD1. This CDR3 is 15 amino acids long. Germline CDR1 reads KGHSH; CDR2 reads LQKENI. The junction had 8 bases not matched to a gene; V was cut back by 3 bases and J by 11 bases. DNA of the CDR3: TGTGCCAGCTCACCTCCTGGGACAGGGTTTGACGTCCTGACTTTC. Protein sequence: CASSPPGTGFDVLTF.

The chain links TRBV28 to TRBJ2-3; possibly TRBD1 for D (7 bases). Germline V gene lookup returns CDR1 MDHEN and CDR2 SYDVKM. CDR3 length: 17 amino acids. With 3 bases removed from V and 0 bases from J, the gap between germline ends came to 16 bases. The DNA for the CDR3 is TGTGCCAGCAGTTTCCTATCCAGGGGGACTAGCACAGATACGCAGTATTTT. Translating gives CASSFLSRGTSTDTQYF.

This sequence joins TRBV19 and TRBJ1-1, with no clear D. Between the trimmed V and J ends, which lost 4 bases and 2 bases, there was a span of 8 bases. CDR1 and CDR2 from the germline V gene are LNHDA and SQIVND (reference sequence). The CDR3 length is 13 residues. CDR3 in DNA: TGTGCCAGTAGTAGCCAGTTCAACACTGAAGCTTTCTTT. Translated, it gives CASSSQFNTEAFF.

The chain joins TRBV5-1 to TRBJ2-3, with TRBD2 matching 14 bases. With 5 bases clipped from V and 1 base from J, the junction kept 24 bases outside the gene matches. Germline CDR1 is SGHRS and CDR2 is YFSETQ. The CDR3 consists of 23 residues. Written as DNA, the CDR3 is TGCGCCAGCAGACCACTAGTCTTGGCCCCCGGGACTAGCGGGAGTTGGGGCACAGATACGCAGTATTTT. Its translation: CASRPLVLAPGTSGSWGTDTQYF. Based on the CDR3 plus reference TRBV5-1 and TRBJ2-3, the full variable domain is KAGVTQTPRYLIKTRGQQVTLSCSPISGHRSVSWYQQTPGQGLQFLFEYFSETQRNKGNFPGRFSGRQFSNSRSEMNVSTLELGDSALYLCASRPLVLAPGTSGSWGTDTQYFGPGTRLTVL.

V gene TRBV15 combines with J gene TRBJ2-7, with 8 bases lining up with TRBD2. This CDR3 region has 13 residues. Germline CDR1 is LNHNV and CDR2 is YYDKDF (reference sequence). V dropped 8 bases and J dropped 4; count of bases not matched to a gene: 7. The CDR3 loop reads CATVSGTTYEQYF. The CDR3 coding sequence is TGTGCCACCGTTAGCGGGACCACTTACGAGCAGTACTTC.